A selection of T cell receptor beta chains follows, all from one sample in a study of beta chain features in type 1 diabetes. This table comes from immunoSEQ multiplex PCR, and its TCRdb copy is limited to in-frame clones, with some not included. The repertoire has hundreds of thousands of clones, 17% of them found once; the top ten carry around 0.02%. Sequenced sample: naive CD4+ T cells from blood. Every receptor here comes from a woman younger than 35 in good health. Each CDR3 is given with its conserved first and last residue. Each record gives: V gene, CDR3 protein.

>TRBV9
CASSVWSGSTDTQYF
>TRBV4-3
CASSQGTYKETQYF
>TRBV20-1
CSASTEETQYF
>TRBV7-2
CASSSQAGAMDTQYF
>TRBV29-1
CSVEDLRAGSYGYTF
>TRBV4-2
CASSQDRGGQGYNEQFF
>TRBV6-6
CASRQQGSYNEQFF
>TRBV7-2
CASSSGPYEQYF
>TRBV4-3
CASSQDLLARGNYGYTF
>TRBV29-1
CSVRALATRYNEQFF
>TRBV4-3
CASSLVAVPGNTQYF
>TRBV19
CATAREGGYTF
>TRBV2
CASPKDETGTPLASF
>TRBV2
CASSEKNTDTQYF
>TRBV7-2
CASSLDTGTDTQYF
>TRBV5-1
CASSIAGVYEQYF
>TRBV18
CASSPPDSYNEQFF
>TRBV5-1
CASRVAGRTQETQYF
>TRBV10-2
CASSAVTGGGQPQHF
>TRBV25-1
CASSEVGTGSTGELFF
>TRBV15
CATSRSKGLAGGPANTGELFF
>TRBV11-3
CASSPSYGRFNTGELFF
>TRBV9
CASSEGQQETQYF
>TRBV19
CASTQAYRYNEQFF
>TRBV19
CASQGQETQYF
>TRBV29-1
CSVSWDSGRETQYF
>TRBV7-9
CASSSSGTSITEAFF
>TRBV6-1
CASSEPGRRSEEQYF
>TRBV2
CASSARDRGLNEQFF
>TRBV6-6
CASRADRVAYEQYF
>TRBV27
CASSFISWGEGLRNEQFF
>TRBV7-2
CASSPDRDQETQYF
>TRBV9
CASSGDFGRANEQFF
>TRBV27
CASSPTSSRDQPQHF
>TRBV6-6
CASSMTGFTEAFF
>TRBV7-2
CASSLGMETQYF
>TRBV11-2
CASSPLLRGGTEAFF
>TRBV19
CASSSLPGQQETQYF
>TRBV18
CASSPGPLNQPQHF
>TRBV6-5
CASSSETPSSYNEQFF
>TRBV25-1
CASSLDSNYGYTF
>TRBV2
CASSGTALSTDTQYF
>TRBV27
CASSFYPRGDVQYF